This passage covers 20 T cell receptor beta chains from one sample sequenced in a study of blood T cell repertoires in COVID-19 (dated by TCRdb to about 2020). The library was prepared using the immunoSEQ multiplex PCR assay. What TCRdb holds here is the immuneACCESS table cut down to in-frame rearrangements. Part of the clones is not present; checked against another copy, under half of the missing clones reflect an unresolved V gene, and the others are unexplained. The sample table lists 100,000 to 150,000 clones, about 87% of them with a count of one. The ten largest clones capture under 13% of the sample. The source material was peripheral blood. The origin of the receptors is a man in his fifties with acute or convalescent COVID-19.

The CDR3: CASSPNRGRETQYF. The DNA of the CDR3 is TGTGCCAGCAGCCCAAACAGGGGGAGAGAGACCCAGTACTTC. The V gene is TRBV7-3, the J gene TRBJ2-5, with TRBD1 matching 8 bases. CDR3 size: 14 residues. J lost 4 bases, V lost 5 bases, and 6 bases had no gene match. CDR1 SGHTA and CDR2 FQGTGA come from the germline V gene. Based on the CDR3 plus reference TRBV7-3 and TRBJ2-5, the full variable domain is GAGVSQTPSNKVTEKGKYVELRCDPISGHTALYWYRQSLGQGPEFLIYFQGTGAADDSGLPNDRFFAVRPEGSVSTLKIQRTERGDSAVYLCASSPNRGRETQYFGPGTRLLVL.

This clone was found once. The chain has TRBV5-4 and TRBJ2-3, with 7 bases lining up with TRBD2. Trimming removed 7 bases from V and 7 bases from J; junction bases left unmatched: 9. The CDR3 extends over 13 amino acids. Germline V lookup: CDR1 SGHNT, CDR2 YYREEE (reference sequence). The CDR3 region has the DNA TGTGCCAGCGGCGGTGCGGGAGAGAATACGCAGTATTTT. This sequence encodes CASGGAGENTQYF.

This chain links TRBV9 with TRBJ1-6; D is uncertain. V was clipped by 0 bases and J by 10 bases, with 8 bases between them. Germline lookup yields CDR1 SGDLS and CDR2 YYNGEE. The CDR3 consists of 13 residues. CDR3 nucleotide sequence: TGTGCCAGCAGCGTAGAGCTGAGGTCACCCCTCCACTTT. Translated, it gives CASSVELRSPLHF.

This clone was counted between two and nine times. The rearrangement links TRBV6-5 to TRBJ1-5; unclear D gene. Trimming stripped 6 bases from V and 5 bases from J, with 11 bases between. This CDR3 region has 13 residues. CDR1 and CDR2 from the germline V gene are MNHEY and SVGAGI. As DNA, the CDR3 is TGTGCCAGCAGGAGGGTGGTCGATCAGCCCCAGCATTTT. Translation gives CASRRVVDQPQHF.

The V call is TRBV7-9, the J call TRBJ1-1, with D perhaps TRBD1 (5 bases). CDR3 length equals 13 residues. CDR1 is SEHNR, CDR2 FQNEAQ, per germline (reference sequence). The germline V and J ends were trimmed by 3 bases and 6 bases, with 11 bases remaining between them. CDR3 in amino acids: CASSFRAGAEAFF. For the CDR3, the DNA is TGTGCCAGCAGCTTCAGGGCGGGGGCTGAAGCTTTCTTT.

This rearrangement joins TRBV30 to TRBJ1-6; D is perhaps TRBD1 (5 bases). This CDR3 is built from 14 residues. CDR1 is GTSNPN, CDR2 SVGIG, per germline (reference sequence). Trimming took off 2 bases at V and 7 bases at J, with 12 bases between the two ends. CDR3 residues: CAWSFAGSNSPLHF. CDR3 bases: TGTGCCTGGAGTTTCGCAGGGTCGAATTCACCCCTCCACTTT. The entire variable domain, with the rest obtained from reference TRBV30 and TRBJ1-6, is as follows: SQTIHQWPATLVQPVGSPLSLECTVEGTSNPNLYWYRQAAGRGLQLLFYSVGIGQISSEVPQNLSASRPQDRQFILSSKKLLLSDSGFYLCAWSFAGSNSPLHFGNGTRLTVT.

About this clone: A read error may account for a junction end that differs from germline. This chain connects TRBV20-1 to TRBJ1-2, with TRBD1 matching 7 bases. CDR3 length: 10 amino acids. Germline V gives CDR1 DFQATT, CDR2 SNEGSKA (reference sequence). DNA of the CDR3: TGCAGTGCTACCCGGACAGGCTTGATCTTC. Its protein product is CSATRTGLIF.

This clone was found once. CDR3 loop: CATSDAGETQYF. CDR3 bases: TGTGCCACCAGTGACGCAGGGGAGACCCAGTACTTC. The V gene is TRBV24-1, the J gene TRBJ2-5; the D gene is possibly TRBD1 (5 bases). V lost 4 bases to trimming and J lost 5 bases, with 7 bases between them. The CDR3 loop spans 12 amino acids. Germline V CDR1 and CDR2: KGHDR, SFDVKD.

The chain employs TRBV28 and TRBJ1-1, with D unclear. The CDR3 loop spans 11 amino acids. With 2 bases removed from V and 9 bases from J, the gap between germline ends came to 7 bases. Germline assignment: CDR1 MDHEN and CDR2 SYDVKM. The DNA of the CDR3 is TGTGCCAGCAGTTTAGAAGAGAAAGCTTTCTTT. Its protein product is CASSLEEKAFF.

The table lists this clone with a few counts. This rearrangement joins TRBV28 to TRBJ2-2; D uncertain. Germline V gene data show CDR1 as MDHEN and CDR2 as SYDVKM. V gave up 2 bases and J gave up 6 bases, with 7 bases separating them. There are 13 residues in the CDR3. This CDR3 is CASSLMSPGELFF. CDR3 DNA sequence: TGTGCCAGCAGTTTAATGAGCCCCGGGGAGCTGTTTTTT. Based on the CDR3 plus reference TRBV28 and TRBJ2-2, the full variable domain is DVKVTQSSRYLVKRTGEKVFLECVQDMDHENMFWYRQDPGLGLRLIYFSYDVKMKEKGDIPEGYSVSREKKERFSLILESASTNQTSMYLCASSLMSPGELFFGEGSRLTVL.

The table lists this clone with a count of one. The V call is TRBV5-1, the J call TRBJ2-2; the D is unclear. This CDR3 has 14 residues. Trimming took 4 bases from V and 5 from J, leaving 12 bases between them. In germline, CDR1 is SGHRS, CDR2 YFSETQ. The CDR3: CASSDALGTGELFF. Here the CDR3 DNA reads TGCGCCAGCAGCGACGCGCTAGGTACCGGGGAGCTGTTTTTT.

CDR3 bases: TGTGCCAGCAGTTACGGACAGGGGGTCGGGCCCCAGCATTTT. Translating it yields CASSYGQGVGPQHF. This sequence joins TRBV6-6 and TRBJ1-5; 10 bases are shared with TRBD1. Germline V CDR1 and CDR2: MNHNY, SVGAGI (reference sequence). Germline trimming cut 2 bases from V and 9 bases from J; bases unmatched to any gene: 4. CDR3 length: 14 residues.

This clone was seen only once. V usage is TRBV5-1 and J usage is TRBJ2-7, with a possible D match to TRBD2 (6 bases). Between the trimmed V and J ends, which lost 2 bases and 3 bases, there was a span of 12 bases. The CDR3 consists of 14 residues. Germline-derived CDR1 and CDR2 are SGHRS and YFSETQ. The CDR3 coding sequence is TGCGCCAGCAGCTTCCAGGGAGGTTTCTACGAGCAGTACTTC. It translates to CASSFQGGFYEQYF.

V is TRBV25-1 and J is TRBJ2-5; 15 bases line up with TRBD2. The V gene's germline CDR1 is MGHDK and CDR2 SYGVNS. CDR3 length: 17 amino acids. V lost 1 base to trimming and J lost 3 bases; unmatched junction nucleotides: 3. CDR3 protein: CASSEFRTSGGEETQYF. Here the CDR3 DNA reads TGTGCCAGCAGTGAATTTAGGACTAGCGGGGGGGAAGAGACCCAGTACTTC.

The table lists this clone with a count of one. The rearrangement uses TRBV6-5 and TRBJ1-1; tentatively, D is TRBD1 (6 bases). CDR1 and CDR2 (germline): MNHEY, SVGAGI. Between the trimmed V and J ends, which lost 6 bases and 0 bases, there was a span of 14 bases. This CDR3 has 15 amino acids. DNA of the CDR3: TGTGCCAGCAGATTGGGGGCAACCATGAACACTGAAGCTTTCTTT. The encoded protein is CASRLGATMNTEAFF.

The V call is TRBV5-1, the J call TRBJ2-1; 7 nucleotides agree with TRBD2. J was trimmed by 9 bases and V by 2 bases; bases with no gene match: 5. From germline, CDR1 is SGHRS and CDR2 YFSETQ. The length of the CDR3 is 13 residues. CDR3 region: CASSFGLEAEQFF. The CDR3 DNA sequence: TGCGCCAGCAGCTTCGGACTAGAGGCTGAGCAGTTCTTC.

V is TRBV19 and J is TRBJ1-6; D call uncertain. V lost 3 bases to trimming and J lost 7 bases, with 10 bases between them. This CDR3 spans 14 amino acids. In germline, CDR1 is LNHDA, CDR2 SQIVND (reference sequence). CDR3 protein: CASSMSRVNSPLHF. As DNA, the CDR3 is TGTGCCAGTAGTATGAGTCGCGTGAATTCACCCCTCCACTTT.

This chain connects TRBV30 to TRBJ1-5; no clear D. The germline CDR1 and CDR2 sequences are GTSNPN and SVGIG (reference sequence). Trimming stripped 2 bases from V and 2 bases from J, with 7 bases between. The CDR3 is 13 residues long. The CDR3 is CAWSNGGNQPQHF. CDR3 coding DNA: TGTGCCTGGAGTAACGGGGGCAATCAGCCCCAGCATTTT.

CDR3 protein: CASSEGWADQPQHF. The DNA for the CDR3 is TGTGCCAGCAGTGAGGGCTGGGCCGATCAGCCCCAGCATTTT. The chain carries TRBV2 and TRBJ1-5; D gene ambiguous. The V and J ends lost 3 bases and 5 bases respectively, with 11 bases between them. Germline V gives CDR1 SNHLY, CDR2 FYNNEI. The CDR3 extends over 14 amino acids.

Only one count was recorded for this clone. The chain links TRBV14 to TRBJ2-5; D might be TRBD2 (5 bases). Germline V CDR1 and CDR2: SGHDN, FVKESK. The CDR3 loop spans 16 amino acids. Trimming shortened V by 2 bases and J by 0 bases, and 13 bases separated the two germline ends. In DNA, the CDR3 is TGTGCCAGCAGCCAATTAAGCGGACGGTACCAAGAGACCCAGTACTTC. Amino acid sequence: CASSQLSGRYQETQYF.